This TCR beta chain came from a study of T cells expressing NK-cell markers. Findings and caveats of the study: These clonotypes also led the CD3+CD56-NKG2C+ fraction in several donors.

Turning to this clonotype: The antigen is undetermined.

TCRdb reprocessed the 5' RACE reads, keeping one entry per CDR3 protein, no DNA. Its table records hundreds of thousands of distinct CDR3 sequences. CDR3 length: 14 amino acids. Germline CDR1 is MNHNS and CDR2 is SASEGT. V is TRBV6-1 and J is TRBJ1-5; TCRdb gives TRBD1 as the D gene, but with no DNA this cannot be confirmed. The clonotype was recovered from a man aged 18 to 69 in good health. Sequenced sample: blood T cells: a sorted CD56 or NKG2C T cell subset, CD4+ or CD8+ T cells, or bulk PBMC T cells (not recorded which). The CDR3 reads CASSQLQGMQPQHF.